The 16 T cell receptor beta chains below all came from one sample that was sequenced in a study of CD8 T cells in ankylosing spondylitis. A single record per CDR3 protein comes from TCRdb applying MiXCR to the 5' RACE reads. The table lists about 440,000 distinct CDR3 sequences, under 20% of them singletons. These receptors have no identified antigens. Study-level findings and limits: Ankylosing spondylitis blood seemed to carry a telltale TCR beta motif made of roughly eight highly homologous variants.

The sample comprised blood, either unsorted or a sorted T cell fraction (not recorded which). Receptors originate from a male donor with ankylosing spondylitis.

The chain couples TRBV18 to TRBJ2-2; weak D call: TRBD2 (6 bases). Looked up from germline, CDR1 is KGHSH and CDR2 is LQKENI. The CDR3 is made up of 15 amino acids. The ends were cut back, 6 bases at V and 2 bases at J, with 13 bases in the middle. As DNA, the CDR3 is TGTGCCAGCTCGCCCGCCGGGGGAAACACCGGGGAGCTGTTTTTT. Its translation is CASSPAGGNTGELFF.

At least ten counts were recorded for this clonotype. The rearrangement links TRBV5-1 to TRBJ2-4; TRBD2 matches at 7 bases. With 4 bases clipped from V and 10 bases from J, the junction kept 2 bases outside the gene matches. The V gene's germline CDR1 is SGHRS and CDR2 YFSETQ. This CDR3 has 11 residues. CDR3 nucleotides: TGCGCCAGCAGCCTCGGGAGGATTCAGTACTTC. It codes for CASSLGRIQYF.

This chain links TRBV7-2 with TRBJ2-1; 9 bases are shared with TRBD2. Germline V gene sequence: CDR1 SGHTA, CDR2 FQGNSA. This CDR3 is built from 15 residues. V lost 5 bases, J lost 5 bases, and 7 bases stayed unmatched. The DNA of the CDR3 is TGTGCCAGCAGCCGTCTCTCTAGCGGGAACAATGAGCAGTTCTTC. It specifies CASSRLSSGNNEQFF.

This clonotype has a handful of counts. The chain uses TRBV5-1 and TRBJ2-6; the D gene is possibly TRBD1 (5 bases). Germline assignment: CDR1 SGHRS and CDR2 YFSETQ. This CDR3 comprises 15 residues. Trimming stripped 4 bases from V and 2 bases from J, with 10 bases between. In DNA form, the CDR3 reads TGCGCCAGCAGCCAAGACAGTCCTGGGGCCAACGTCCTGACTTTC. Translated: CASSQDSPGANVLTF.

The chain couples TRBV3-1 to TRBJ2-1, with D maybe TRBD1 (6 bases). Germline V CDR1 and CDR2: LGHDT, YNNKEL (reference sequence). The CDR3 contains 14 residues. Trimming removed 4 bases at V and 6 bases at J, with 13 bases between. CDR3 DNA sequence: TGTGCCAGCAGCCCCTGGGGCAGGGGCAATGAGCAGTTCTTC. Residues: CASSPWGRGNEQFF.

The chain uses TRBV7-2 and TRBJ1-1; weak D call: TRBD1 (6 bases). CDR1 is SGHTA, CDR2 FQGNSA, per germline. CDR3 length: 14 amino acids. Trimming took off 5 bases at V and 6 bases at J, with 16 bases between the two ends. The CDR3 reads CASSATWTVPEAFF. DNA of the CDR3: TGTGCCAGCAGCGCCACTTGGACAGTTCCTGAAGCTTTCTTT.

This chain uses TRBV5-6 with TRBJ2-6; tentative D call: TRBD1 (6 bases). The CDR3 sequence is 16 residues long. Germline V CDR1 and CDR2: SGHDT, YYEEEE. Trimming removed 4 bases from V and 0 bases from J, with 11 bases in between. CDR3 nucleotide sequence: TGTGCCAGCAGCATGACAGGCCTCTCTGGGGCCAACGTCCTGACTTTC. Protein product: CASSMTGLSGANVLTF.

This clonotype was observed a few times. The V gene is TRBV11-2, the J gene TRBJ1-4; perhaps TRBD1 as D (6 bases). Per germline, CDR1 SGHAT and CDR2 FQNNGV. The CDR3 has 15 amino acids. The V and J ends lost 2 bases and 8 bases respectively, with 15 bases between them. CDR3 region: CASSLPGMGAEKLFF. CDR3 nucleotides: TGTGCCAGCAGCTTACCCGGGATGGGGGCCGAAAAACTGTTTTTT. The variable domain in full, with the rest retrieved from reference TRBV11-2 and TRBJ1-4, is EAGVAQSPRYKIIEKRQSVAFWCNPISGHATLYWYQQILGQGPKLLIQFQNNGVVDDSQLPKDRFSAERLKGVDSTLKIQPAKLEDSAVYLCASSLPGMGAEKLFFGSGTQLSVL.

This clonotype was seen a few times. This sequence joins TRBV15 and TRBJ1-6; 7 bases agree with TRBD1. The CDR3 is 14 amino acids. V lost 5 bases and J lost 7; bases outside the gene matches: 5. The germline V gene has CDR1 LNHNV and CDR2 YYDKDF (reference sequence). This CDR3 is CATSPGTVNSPLHF. In nucleotides, the CDR3 is TGTGCCACCAGCCCCGGGACAGTAAATTCACCCCTCCACTTT.

This clonotype was detected a few times. The rearrangement joins TRBV5-1 to TRBJ2-7; perhaps TRBD2 as D (6 bases). Germline V gene data show CDR1 as SGHRS and CDR2 as YFSETQ. With 4 bases removed from V and 4 bases from J, the gap between germline ends came to 15 bases. The CDR3 contains 14 residues. The CDR3 nucleotides read TGCGCCAGCAGCCCCGGGGGTCTCAGGTACGAGCAGTACTTC. Protein product: CASSPGGLRYEQYF. The entire variable domain, with the rest obtained from reference TRBV5-1 and TRBJ2-7, is as follows: KAGVTQTPRYLIKTRGQQVTLSCSPISGHRSVSWYQQTPGQGLQFLFEYFSETQRNKGNFPGRFSGRQFSNSRSEMNVSTLELGDSALYLCASSPGGLRYEQYFGPGTRLTVT.

This clonotype was counted at least ten times. V and J are TRBV25-1 and TRBJ2-2, with D possibly TRBD1 on 6 matching bases. Germline CDR1 and CDR2: MGHDK and SYGVNS. V was pared by 4 bases and J by 6 bases, with 12 bases between. The CDR3 loop spans 14 amino acids. The CDR3 DNA follows: TGTGCCAGCAGTGTTGGACAGTCCGCCGGGGAGCTGTTTTTT. Translation gives CASSVGQSAGELFF.

The sample holds a few counts of this clonotype. V is TRBV24-1 and J is TRBJ2-2; a weak D match, TRBD2 (6 bases). The CDR3 spans 16 residues. Trimming pared 5 bases from V and 5 bases from J, leaving 17 bases between. Germline values: CDR1 KGHDR, CDR2 SFDVKD. CDR3 loop: CATSVTGEGKTGELFF. Written as DNA, the CDR3 is TGTGCCACCAGTGTTACGGGAGAAGGGAAAACCGGGGAGCTGTTTTTT.

This clonotype was counted between two and nine times. The V gene is TRBV7-3, the J gene TRBJ2-2, with 7 bases matching TRBD2. Losses at the gene ends were 0 bases for V and 6 bases for J; bases not matched to a gene: 7. CDR3 length: 16 residues. Germline CDR1 SGHTA, CDR2 FQGTGA. In nucleotides, the CDR3 is TGTGCCAGCAGCTTAACCGGCGGGAGCCCCGCCGGGGAGCTGTTTTTT. Translation gives CASSLTGGSPAGELFF.

The V gene is TRBV6-1, the J gene TRBJ1-5, with D perhaps matching TRBD1 (6 bases). The V gene's germline CDR1 is MNHNS and CDR2 SASEGT. V shed 5 bases and J shed 6 bases, with 14 bases lying between them. CDR3 length: 14 amino acids. This CDR3 reads CASSSTGTGQPQHF. CDR3 DNA sequence: TGTGCCAGCAGTAGTACAGGGACCGGTCAGCCCCAGCATTTT.

The gene calls are TRBV5-1 and TRBJ1-2, with a possible D match to TRBD1 (6 bases). The germline V and J ends were trimmed by 0 bases and 6 bases, with 18 bases remaining between them. CDR1 and CDR2 (germline): SGHRS, YFSETQ. This CDR3 comprises 16 residues. The CDR3 loop is CASSLAGGQRKDGYTF. The CDR3 DNA reads as TGCGCCAGCAGCTTGGCCGGGGGACAAAGGAAGGATGGCTACACCTTC.

The V gene is TRBV20-1, the J gene TRBJ2-3; TRBD2 matches 7 bases. Trimming removed 1 base from V and 8 bases from J; junction bases left unmatched: 12. The CDR3 is 15 residues long. Per the germline V gene, CDR1 is DFQATT and CDR2 is SNEGSKA (reference sequence). Written as DNA, the CDR3 is TGCAGTGCTAGAGCGGGTAGCGGGCGTATAGGTACGCAGTATTTT. Protein: CSARAGSGRIGTQYF.